Presented here are 31 T cell receptor beta chains from one specimen sequenced in a study of blood T cells in healthy people across ages. Primed by a sample-barcoded 5' primer and a J-beta primer mix, a second PCR proceeded for about 7 to 11 cycles. TCRdb passed the 5' RACE reads through MiXCR, listing each CDR3 protein once. Here the sample spans approximately 490,000 distinct CDR3 sequences, more than 20% being singletons. The sample also formed part of further work on T cells of mothers and their children.

The sequenced sample consisted of blood. The receptors originated from a boy between 10 and 17 years old in good health.

This clonotype has just a few counts. The chain combines TRBV12-3 or TRBV12-4 with TRBJ1-4, with TRBD1 matching over 9 bases. After removal of 6 bases from V and 8 bases from J, the junction contained 7 bases not matched to a gene. The CDR3 is made up of 14 amino acids. The CDR3 loop reads CASRDDRGREKLFF. CDR3 bases: TGTGCCAGCAGGGATGACAGGGGGAGGGAAAAACTGTTTTTT.

V is TRBV4-3 and J is TRBJ2-3; the match to TRBD2 covers 10 bases. CDR3 size: 17 residues. Per the germline V gene, CDR1 is LGHNA and CDR2 is YSLEER. The V gene end was trimmed by 0 bases and the J gene end by 6 bases; junction bases not matched to a gene: 9. CDR3 DNA: TGCGCCAGCAGCCAAGATTCAGCGGGAGGGATCGTGGATACGCAGTATTTT. Its protein product is CASSQDSAGGIVDTQYF.

The chain is built from TRBV2 and TRBJ1-4; possibly TRBD1 for D (6 bases). This CDR3 comprises 15 residues. The V end lost 6 bases, the J end lost 3 bases, and 14 bases lay between the germline ends. CDR1 and CDR2 from the germline V gene are SNHLY and FYNNEI. CDR3 DNA sequence: TGTGCCAGCAGAGGACAGAGAACAGCTAATGAAAAACTGTTTTTT. It encodes CASRGQRTANEKLFF.

This rearrangement joins TRBV4-1 to TRBJ2-3; TRBD2 matches 12 bases. Trimming cost V 0 bases and J 6 bases; bases outside gene matches: 10. CDR3 size: 18 residues. The V gene's germline CDR1 is MGHRA and CDR2 YSYEKL. CDR3 sequence (DNA): TGCGCCAGCAGCCAAGATCGCGGATCCGGGACTAGCGGGGATACGCAGTATTTT. This encodes CASSQDRGSGTSGDTQYF.

The CDR3: CASSQELAGPYEQYF. DNA of the CDR3: TGCGCCAGCAGCCAAGAACTAGCGGGACCCTACGAGCAGTACTTC. V and J are TRBV4-3 and TRBJ2-7; 10 bases agree with TRBD2. CDR1 LGHNA and CDR2 YSLEER come from the germline V gene. With V trimmed by 0 bases and J by 2 bases, 1 base remained unmatched. The CDR3 runs 15 residues.

In its sample, this clonotype was seen a few times. The chain recombines TRBV12-3 or TRBV12-4 with TRBJ1-2; D remains ambiguous. Trimming cost V 3 bases and J 8 bases, with 16 bases left between them. The CDR3 sequence is 14 residues long. DNA for the CDR3: TGTGCCAGCAGTTTGGGCGGACCGCTGTCGGGCTACACCTTC. It specifies CASSLGGPLSGYTF.

A note on this clonotype: The CDR3 does not close with the conserved phenylalanine or tryptophan, likely indicating a read error. The chain joins TRBV12-3 or TRBV12-4 to TRBJ1-2; the match to TRBD1 covers 9 bases. The length of the CDR3 is 15 residues. Germline trimming cut 5 bases from V and 4 bases from J; bases unmatched to any gene: 8. DNA for the CDR3: TGTGCCAGCAGTCTTCCGGGACAGGGAGCCTATGGCTACACCTCC. Translation: CASSLPGQGAYGYTS.

This clonotype came up a few times. This sequence joins TRBV20-1 and TRBJ1-5; D is perhaps TRBD1 (6 bases). The germline gives CDR1 DFQATT, CDR2 SNEGSKA (reference sequence). Deletions cut 6 bases from V and 7 bases from J, with 16 bases between. The CDR3 runs to 13 residues. Here the CDR3 reads CSAGGHFNQPQHF. For the CDR3, the DNA is TGCAGTGCCGGGGGACACTTCAACCAGCCCCAGCATTTT.

This clonotype was counted ten times or more. The rearrangement links TRBV7-3 to TRBJ2-3; D may be TRBD2 (5 bases). V lost 2 bases, J lost 4 bases, and 10 bases lay in between. The CDR3 runs 14 residues. CDR1 and CDR2 (germline): SGHTA, FQGTGA. CDR3 DNA sequence: TGTGCCAGCAGCTTAGTGGGAGCGGCAGATACGCAGTATTTT. This encodes CASSLVGAADTQYF.

CDR3 amino acids: CASSNMAHGEQYF. The CDR3 DNA reads as TGTGCCAGCAGTAACATGGCCCATGGCGAGCAGTACTTC. The chain carries TRBV27 and TRBJ2-5; the D is unclear. The closer fit of TRBJ2-7 to the DNA end suggests the J call may be wrong. The CDR3 length is 13 residues. Germline CDR1 MNHEY, CDR2 SMNVEV (reference sequence).

About this clonotype: Since the CDR3 does not end with the conserved phenylalanine or tryptophan, this likely comes from a read error. This rearrangement joins TRBV25-1 to TRBJ2-3; no reliable D call. The germline gives CDR1 MGHDK, CDR2 SYGVNS. This CDR3 comprises 12 residues. V was pared by 9 bases and J by 3 bases, with 10 bases between. CDR3 nucleotide sequence: TGTGCCAGAGACCAGGTTACAGATACGCAGTATTCT. Translated: CARDQVTDTQYS.

This clonotype occurred a few times. The chain recombines TRBV28 with TRBJ2-5; 12 bases agree with TRBD1. Germline V gives CDR1 MDHEN, CDR2 SYDVKM. This CDR3 region has 18 residues. After removal of 1 base from V and 1 base from J, the junction contained 7 bases not matched to a gene. DNA for the CDR3: TGTGCCAGCAGTTTATATCTCGGGACAGGGGGCTTCCAAGAGACCCAGTACTTC. Its translation: CASSLYLGTGGFQETQYF.

This clonotype was detected a few times. The chain recombines TRBV20-1 with TRBJ2-7; TRBD1 or TRBD2 may be the D gene (6 bases each). CDR1 is DFQATT and CDR2 is SNEGSKA in the germline V gene (reference sequence). Trimming cost V 4 bases and J 2 bases, with 12 bases left between them. The CDR3 length is 13 residues. CDR3 nucleotides: TGCAGTGCTAAGGGGGGCAGTCCCTACGAGCAGTACTTC. It translates to CSAKGGSPYEQYF.

In its sample, this clonotype was seen a few times. This rearrangement joins TRBV7-8 to TRBJ2-7; D call uncertain. The germline V gene encodes CDR1 SGHVS and CDR2 FQNEAQ. There are 16 residues in the CDR3. V lost 2 bases and J lost 5, with 19 bases in between. Written as DNA, the CDR3 is TGTGCCAGCAGCTTAAGGCGAGTCCCCAGAAGGGACGAGCAGTACTTC. Amino acid sequence: CASSLRRVPRRDEQYF.

This clonotype came up a few times. The rearrangement links TRBV4-3 to TRBJ2-5, with D tentatively TRBD1 or TRBD2 (5 bases each). Judging by the DNA end, TRBJ2-1 fits better; the J call may be wrong. The germline V gene encodes CDR1 LGHNA and CDR2 YSLEER. The CDR3 is 16 residues long. The CDR3, as DNA: TGCGCCAGCAGCCAAGTTCTGTGGGGGTACGACAATGAGCAGTTCTTC. This sequence encodes CASSQVLWGYDNEQFF.

The chain employs TRBV28 and TRBJ1-2; tentative D call: TRBD1 (5 bases). The CDR3 runs 13 residues. Germline V gives CDR1 MDHEN, CDR2 SYDVKM. Trimming stripped 6 bases from V and 4 bases from J, with 12 bases between. The CDR3 protein is CASSSNGGYGYTF. As DNA, the CDR3 is TGTGCCAGCAGCAGCAACGGGGGCTATGGCTACACCTTC.

This clonotype was observed a few times. The gene calls are TRBV20-1 and TRBJ2-1, with 8 positions matching TRBD2. CDR1 is DFQATT, CDR2 SNEGSKA, per germline (reference sequence). The CDR3 has 16 residues. V trimming: 5 bases; J trimming: 1 base; junction bases outside the gene matches: 10. This CDR3 reads CSAGESGRGSYNEQFF. DNA for the CDR3: TGCAGTGCTGGTGAGAGCGGGAGAGGGTCCTACAATGAGCAGTTCTTC.

This clonotype appeared a few times. CDR3: CASSPTPGLAGGTYNEQFF. In DNA form, the CDR3 reads TGTGCCAGCAGCCCGACGCCGGGACTAGCGGGAGGGACCTACAATGAGCAGTTCTTC. The chain links TRBV11-2 to TRBJ2-1; 16 bases line up with TRBD2. After removal of 5 bases from V and 2 bases from J, the junction contained 9 bases not matched to a gene. The germline gives CDR1 SGHAT, CDR2 FQNNGV. This CDR3 comprises 19 residues. Full variable domain (rest looked up from reference TRBV11-2 and TRBJ2-1): EAGVAQSPRYKIIEKRQSVAFWCNPISGHATLYWYQQILGQGPKLLIQFQNNGVVDDSQLPKDRFSAERLKGVDSTLKIQPAKLEDSAVYLCASSPTPGLAGGTYNEQFFGPGTRLTVL.

This clonotype has a count of ten or more. The chain combines TRBV6-5 with TRBJ2-1; 10 nucleotides match TRBD2. Germline CDR1 reads MNHEY; CDR2 reads SVGAGI. The CDR3 length is 13 residues. The J segment lost 2 bases and the V segment lost 8 bases, leaving 0 bases of the junction unmatched. The CDR3 loop is CASGLAAYNEQFF. The CDR3, as DNA: TGTGCCAGCGGACTAGCGGCCTACAATGAGCAGTTCTTC.

The V gene is TRBV7-9, the J gene TRBJ2-1; D might be TRBD2 (5 bases). This CDR3 is 16 amino acids long. Trimming left V 3 bases short and J 2 bases short, with 14 bases between. Germline V CDR1 and CDR2: SEHNR, FQNEAQ (reference sequence). The CDR3 coding sequence is TGTGCCAGCAGCTTCGGGGTCTTAGTACCCTACAATGAGCAGTTCTTC. This translates into CASSFGVLVPYNEQFF.

In this sample, this clonotype turned up once. V and J are TRBV12-3 or TRBV12-4 and TRBJ1-1, with a weak D call TRBD1 (5 bases). The CDR3 totals 15 residues. The V end lost 4 bases, the J end lost 1 base, and 13 bases lay between the germline ends. CDR3 nucleotides: TGTGCCAGCAGTTGGGGACGTAACCAGAACACTGAAGCTTTCTTT. This gives the protein CASSWGRNQNTEAFF.

This clonotype was seen a handful of times. The junction departs from the called germline gene at one end, perhaps through a read error. V is TRBV15 and J is TRBJ2-5; D call uncertain. Germline V CDR1 and CDR2: LNHNV, YYDKDF (reference sequence). CDR3 length: 13 residues. The CDR3 coding sequence is TGTACCACCAGCAGAGAAAACCAAGAGACCCAGTACTTC. It yields the protein CTTSRENQETQYF.

This clonotype was counted only a few times. The J gene is TRBJ2-5, the V gene TRBV7-3, with D perhaps TRBD1 (5 bases). V lost 2 bases and J 11 bases, leaving 15 bases between the germline ends. The CDR3 runs to 13 residues. CDR1 is SGHTA, CDR2 FQGTGA, per germline. This chain's CDR3 is CASSLPPDREQYF. For the CDR3, the DNA is TGTGCCAGCAGCTTACCGCCCGACAGAGAGCAGTACTTC.

CDR3: CATSGRQDTGELFF. DNA of the CDR3: TGTGCCACCAGTGGCCGACAGGACACCGGGGAGCTGTTTTTT. V usage is TRBV24-1 and J usage is TRBJ2-2; possible D gene TRBD1, 6 bases. Germline values: CDR1 KGHDR, CDR2 SFDVKD. Trimming removed 5 bases at V and 3 bases at J, with 9 bases between. This CDR3 comprises 14 residues.

The chain carries TRBV29-1 and TRBJ2-1, with TRBD1 as a possible D gene (5 bases). The tail of the sequence fits TRBJ2-7 better, so the J call may be wrong. Germline CDR1 reads SQVTM; CDR2 reads ANQGSEA. The CDR3 covers 13 residues. CDR3 bases: TGCAGCGTTACCCCAGGGTTTTCGTACGAGCAGTACTTC. Translating gives CSVTPGFSYEQYF.

This clonotype was picked up a small number of times. V gene TRBV5-6 combines with J gene TRBJ2-1; the match to TRBD2 covers 12 bases. CDR3 length: 16 residues. The germline V gene has CDR1 SGHDT and CDR2 YYEEEE. The J segment lost 7 bases and the V segment lost 4 bases, leaving 9 bases of the junction unmatched. The DNA of the CDR3 is TGTGCCAGCAGCCTCGGGCCGGGACTAGCGGGTAATGAGCAGTTCTTC. It translates to CASSLGPGLAGNEQFF. Variable domain in full (rest from reference TRBV5-6 and TRBJ2-1): DAGVTQSPTHLIKTRGQQVTLRCSPKSGHDTVSWYQQALGQGPQFIFQYYEEEERQRGNFPDRFSGHQFPNYSSELNVNALLLGDSALYLCASSLGPGLAGNEQFFGPGTRLTVL.

The rearrangement joins TRBV27 to TRBJ1-4; TRBD1 aligns across 7 bases. V was pared by 10 bases and J by 12 bases, with 8 bases of the junction left unmatched. This CDR3 region has 11 residues. Germline assignment: CDR1 MNHEY and CDR2 SMNVEV (reference sequence). This CDR3 is CATGEGAELFF. The CDR3, as DNA: TGTGCCACCGGGGAGGGGGCGGAACTGTTTTTT.

The chain uses TRBV12-3 or TRBV12-4 and TRBJ2-3, with TRBD2 matching 11 bases. The length of the CDR3 is 16 residues. The trim removed 5 bases at V and 2 bases at J, leaving 6 bases unmatched. CDR3 sequence reads: CASSQPGLAVTDTQYF. The CDR3 DNA reads TGTGCCAGCAGTCAACCGGGACTAGCGGTCACAGATACGCAGTATTTT.

This clonotype was observed a few times. The chain uses TRBV21-1 and TRBJ2-1; no DNA check was done on the table's D call, TRBD2. TRBV21-1 is labeled a pseudogene. The length of the CDR3 is 17 residues. This CDR3 is CASSKARGSGTYNEQFF. The CDR3, as DNA: TGTGCCAGCAGCAAAGCGCGCGGTAGCGGGACGTACAATGAGCAGTTCTTC.

This clonotype was found a few times. V is TRBV6-5 and J is TRBJ1-2, with TRBD1 as a possible D gene (5 bases). Germline V gene lookup returns CDR1 MNHEY and CDR2 SVGAGI. Trimming removed 5 bases from V and 7 bases from J, with 11 bases in between. This CDR3 has 12 residues. CDR3: CASSPRVPGYTF. The DNA of the CDR3 is TGTGCCAGCAGTCCCAGGGTGCCTGGCTACACCTTC.

The rearrangement joins TRBV12-3 or TRBV12-4 to TRBJ2-5, with D possibly matching TRBD2 (5 bases). The J call could be wrong; TRBJ2-1 is a better fit for the DNA end. The CDR3 runs 15 residues. CDR3 in DNA: TGTGCCAGCAACACTAGATATACGGTTTCCAATGAGCAGTTCTTC. This gives the protein CASNTRYTVSNEQFF.